This T cell receptor beta chain was documented in a study of blood T cell repertoires in COVID-19. Study summary: Italy, Spain and the United States were the sources of the convalescent and acute COVID-19 samples. Sources were T cells, B-cell-depleted T cells, or PBMCs; the material itself was cDNA or gDNA.

Produced via immunoSEQ multiplex PCR; TCRdb's table is partial and in-frame only. This table has around 310,000 clones, 90% appearing once. The origin of this receptor is a woman between 35 and 50 years old with COVID-19, enrolled during active disease. Sequencing was carried out using peripheral blood.

The CDR3 bases are TGTGCCAGCAGCTTTTCTCGCACTGAAGCTTTCTTT. Translating gives CASSFSRTEAFF. V gene TRBV7-2 combines with J gene TRBJ1-1; D gene unclear. Germline CDR1 reads SGHTA; CDR2 reads FQGNSA. Trimming took 3 bases from V and 4 from J, leaving 6 bases between them. The CDR3 is 12 amino acids.